This T cell receptor beta chain was sequenced during a study of T cell changes during pregnancy in multiple sclerosis. CDR1 and CDR2 from the germline V gene are MNHNS and SASEGT. After removal of 1 base from V and 2 bases from J, the junction contained 5 bases not matched to a gene. CDR3 size: 15 residues. Measured with immunoSEQ multiplex PCR; TCRdb has only the in-frame clones, and not every one. The table shows some 8,700 clones, with about 87% occurring only once. The receptor was derived from a female donor in good health, enrolled as a control in a pregnancy study. The genes are TRBV6-1 and TRBJ2-7; 7 nucleotides agree with TRBD2. The specimen was CD8+ T cells from peripheral blood mononuclear cells, collected in the first trimester of pregnancy. The CDR3 DNA reads TGTGCCAGCAGTGAAGAGCTAGCGGAGGCCTACGAGCAGTACTTC. As protein: CASSEELAEAYEQYF.